A single T cell receptor beta chain is shown here with its context. These data are taken from a study of blood T cell repertoires in COVID-19. Study as a whole: Samples of COVID-19 (acute and convalescent) were obtained from the United States, Italy and Spain. PBMCs, B-cell-depleted T cells, or T cells provided the cDNA or gDNA that made up the material.

Germline CDR1 is LNHNV and CDR2 is YYDKDF (reference sequence). CDR3 size: 15 residues. V was clipped by 0 bases and J by 7 bases; unmatched bases: 5. In the original workflow: Estimates of nucleated cell counts were drawn from the amplification of reference gene primers. Profiling relied on immunoSEQ multiplex PCR, and the TCRdb table lists in-frame clones only, not all of them. V, J and clone size are taken as reported in that table, and D and trimming were inferred from the DNA itself. The table shows 160,000 or so clones, with about four fifths occurring only once. The sequence was collected from an elderly woman with acute or convalescent COVID-19. The sample consisted of peripheral blood. V usage is TRBV15 and J usage is TRBJ1-4, with TRBD1 matching over 7 bases. This CDR3 is CATSRDVAGGEKLFF. Written as DNA, the CDR3 is TGTGCCACCAGCAGAGATGTGGCAGGGGGTGAAAAACTGTTTTTT.